Shown below are 6 T cell receptor beta chains from a single sample sequenced in a study of cytomegalovirus exposure and HLA in healthy donors. Primers: 60 Vbeta forward and 13 Jbeta reverse. Clones were sequenced by immunoSEQ multiplex PCR, and TCRdb holds only the in-frame ones, with some missing. The sample includes 210,000 or so clones, approximately 81% of them seen just once. The sample comprised PBMCs. The source is a girl aged 2-10 years in good health and CMV-seronegative.

The chain has TRBV7-9 and TRBJ1-4, with TRBD1 identical over 7 bases. The CDR3 spans 13 residues. J lost 8 bases, V lost 3 bases, and 3 bases had no gene match. Germline CDR1 is SEHNR and CDR2 is FQNEAQ (reference sequence). The CDR3 is CASSLTGREKLFF. CDR3 coding DNA: TGTGCCAGCAGCTTGACAGGGAGGGAAAAACTGTTTTTT.

In this sample, this clone turned up a few times. The chain is built from TRBV2 and TRBJ2-3, with TRBD2 matching over 7 bases. With 5 bases clipped from V and 1 base from J, the junction kept 6 bases outside the gene matches. The CDR3 sequence is 15 residues long. Per germline, CDR1 SNHLY and CDR2 FYNNEI. CDR3 amino acids: CASSPTGLRTDTQYF. The DNA for the CDR3 is TGTGCCAGCAGTCCGACGGGACTACGCACAGATACGCAGTATTTT.

This chain uses TRBV7-9 with TRBJ1-3, with D hard to call. Germline CDR1 SEHNR, CDR2 FQNEAQ (reference sequence). V was trimmed by 5 bases and J by 4 bases, leaving 15 bases between them. The CDR3 has 15 residues. CDR3 sequence (DNA): TGTGCCAGCAGCCGTGCACAGTTTGCCGGAAACACCATATATTTT. Translation gives CASSRAQFAGNTIYF.

The chain carries TRBV7-3 and TRBJ2-3; D may be TRBD2 (5 bases). Trimming left V 7 bases short and J 0 bases short, with 14 bases between. The CDR3 covers 15 residues. CDR1 is SGHTA and CDR2 is FQGTGA in the germline V gene. CDR3 DNA sequence: TGTGCCAGCAAGGTTGAGGGCGGGAGCACAGATACGCAGTATTTT. Encoded protein: CASKVEGGSTDTQYF.

This clone was seen only a few times. Here the CDR3 reads CAISESLDRAGETQYF. In DNA form, the CDR3 reads TGTGCCATCAGTGAATCCCTGGACAGGGCCGGGGAGACCCAGTACTTC. The chain couples TRBV10-3 to TRBJ2-5; 8 bases fit TRBD1. This CDR3 comprises 16 residues. Per germline, CDR1 ENHRY and CDR2 SYGVKD. The J segment lost 5 bases and the V segment lost 3 bases, leaving 11 bases of the junction unmatched.

This chain links TRBV4-1 with TRBJ2-7; TRBD1 might be the D (6 bases). The CDR3 is 12 amino acids. Trimming removed 4 bases from V and 7 bases from J, with 11 bases in between. Germline assignment: CDR1 MGHRA and CDR2 YSYEKL. DNA for the CDR3: TGCGCCAGCAGCCTACAGGGATCTGAGCAGTACTTC. It yields the protein CASSLQGSEQYF.